The clone carrying this T cell receptor beta chain was observed a handful of times. Antigen unknown. Hyperthyroidism patients were newly diagnosed, ill under 2 months, and aged 18 to 65 years. CDR1 MDHEN and CDR2 SYDVKM come from the germline V gene. This CDR3 is built from 17 residues. Between the trimmed V and J ends, which lost 6 bases and 0 bases, there was a span of 15 bases. Transcripts of RNA were the source for amplifying TCR beta CDR3 regions. In the first round, RT-PCR was carried out with HTBI primers, and a multiplex PCR formed the second round. One entry per CDR3 protein, called by TCRdb with MiXCR from the multiplex PCR reads. Of 560,000 or so distinct CDR3 sequences listed, 35% to 45% are singletons. This sample is part of a study of Graves' ophthalmopathy and Graves' hyperthyroidism. Study in general: Ophthalmopathy absent within 18 months of follow-up marked hyperthyroidism as stable.

Overall study results and limits: Also, most clonotypes expanded in the thyroid above 0.001 frequency appeared in blood. A model built from 13 signatures distinguished ophthalmopathy from stable hyperthyroidism with approximately 88% sensitivity and approximately 80% specificity.

The clonotype comes from an adult man with Graves' hyperthyroidism. The V gene is TRBV28, the J gene TRBJ2-6; D possibly corresponds to TRBD1 (5 bases). Sequences were obtained from peripheral blood or thyroid tissue (not recorded which). The CDR3 reads CASSPGHPNSGANVLTF. The CDR3 nucleotides read TGTGCCAGCAGCCCTGGACATCCAAACTCTGGGGCCAACGTCCTGACTTTC.